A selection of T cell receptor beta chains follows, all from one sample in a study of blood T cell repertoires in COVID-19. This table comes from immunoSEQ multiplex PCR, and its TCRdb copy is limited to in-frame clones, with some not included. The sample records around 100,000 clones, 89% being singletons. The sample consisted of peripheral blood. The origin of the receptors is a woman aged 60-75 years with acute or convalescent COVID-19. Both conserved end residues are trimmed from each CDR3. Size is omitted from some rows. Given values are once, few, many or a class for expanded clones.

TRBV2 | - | ASSEATGNNQPQH
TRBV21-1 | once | ASSKKKTGGANTEAF
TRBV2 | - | ASSEPGPDTQY
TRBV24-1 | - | ATSDRGYEAF
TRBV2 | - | ASRRTSGSPGELF
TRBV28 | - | ATLGLAGGGEQF
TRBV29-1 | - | SADGTSGYNEQF
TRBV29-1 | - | SVKQGRDTEAF
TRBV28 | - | ASRGPGELF
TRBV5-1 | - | ASSLEGLGGETQY
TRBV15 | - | ATAKRDHYTGELF
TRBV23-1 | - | ASSQPREANYSNQPQH
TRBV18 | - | ASSPLGQSNYGYT
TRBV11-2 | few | ASSPSSGKLF
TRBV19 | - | ASSSWGPTGPEKLF
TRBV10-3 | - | AIRPGVPTDTQY
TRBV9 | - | ASSVVKIVYNEQF
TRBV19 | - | ASSLGGILRETQY
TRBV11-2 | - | ASSPRGIPDTEAF
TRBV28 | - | ASRSTSVAQF
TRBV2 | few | ASSVTAAGNTIY
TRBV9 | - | ASSPLGTLEGYT